This TCR beta chain was profiled in a study of T cells in Graves' hyperthyroidism and ophthalmopathy. Turning to the study itself: Peripheral blood collection took place at initial diagnosis, before any treatment. Study-wide findings and caveats: Peripheral blood also featured most of the thyroid clonotypes expanded above 0.001.

Amplification of TCR beta CDR3 regions used RNA as the template. In the first-round RT-PCR of the TCR CDR3, the HTBI primer set was used. TCRdb processed the multiplex PCR reads anew with MiXCR; each CDR3 protein has one entry. The sample has fewer than 350,000 distinct CDR3 sequences; about an eighth are singletons. This clonotype was seen ten or more times. Antigen unknown. Clinical symptoms, serum thyroxine, TRAb, thyroid ultrasound and orbital computed tomography established diagnosis. The authors took PBMCs from 10 ml fresh peripheral blood. Sequencing was carried out using blood. The receptor's source is a woman aged 40 to 50 with Graves' hyperthyroidism.

The CDR3 here is CASSGAGVINEQFF. CDR3 bases: TGTGCCAGCAGTGGGGCGGGAGTAATCAATGAGCAGTTCTTC. V and J are TRBV2 and TRBJ2-1; 7 bases align to TRBD2. With V trimmed by 4 bases and J by 6 bases, 6 bases remained unmatched. Looked up from germline, CDR1 is SNHLY and CDR2 is FYNNEI. This CDR3 is 14 amino acids long.